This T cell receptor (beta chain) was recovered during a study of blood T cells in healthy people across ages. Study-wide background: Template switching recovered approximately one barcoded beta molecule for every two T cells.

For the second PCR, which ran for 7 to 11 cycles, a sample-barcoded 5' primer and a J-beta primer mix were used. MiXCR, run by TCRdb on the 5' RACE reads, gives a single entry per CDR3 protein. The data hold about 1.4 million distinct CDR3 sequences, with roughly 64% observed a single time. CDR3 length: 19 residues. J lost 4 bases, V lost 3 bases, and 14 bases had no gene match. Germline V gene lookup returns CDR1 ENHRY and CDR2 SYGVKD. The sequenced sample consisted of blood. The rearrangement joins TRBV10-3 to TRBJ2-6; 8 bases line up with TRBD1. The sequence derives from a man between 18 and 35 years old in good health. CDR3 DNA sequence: TGTGCCATCAGTGACGCCGGGACAGGTGTACGGTCAGGGGCCAACGTCCTGACTTTC. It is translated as CAISDAGTGVRSGANVLTF.